Presented here are 16 T cell receptor beta chains from one specimen sequenced in a study of CD8+CD57+ T cells in acquired aplastic anemia. CD8+CD57+ cell expansion had been shown by flow cytometry in patients chosen for sequencing. Profiling of TCR beta VDJ combinations and CDR3 sequences used genomic DNA as template. TCRdb analysed the reads with MiXCR anew, one entry per CDR3 protein. The table includes about 180,000 distinct CDR3 sequences, under 55% detected once. The sequencing input was sorted CD4+, CD8+, or CD8+CD57+ T cells (not recorded which) from PBMCs. These receptors were obtained from a human donor with aplastic anemia.

The table lists this clonotype with many counts. V is TRBV6-1 and J is TRBJ1-5; D call uncertain. Trimming pared 4 bases from V and 4 bases from J, leaving 8 bases between. This CDR3 comprises 13 residues. Per the germline V gene, CDR1 is MNHNS and CDR2 is SASEGT. CDR3 residues: CASSASGNQPQHF. In DNA form, the CDR3 reads TGTGCCAGCAGTGCGTCGGGAAATCAGCCCCAGCATTTT.

This clonotype was detected many times. This sequence joins TRBV20-1 and TRBJ2-7; D call uncertain. The V end lost 0 bases, the J end lost 2 bases, and 11 bases lay between the germline ends. Per the germline V gene, CDR1 is DFQATT and CDR2 is SNEGSKA (reference sequence). The CDR3 extends over 14 amino acids. The CDR3: CSARDLSDPYEQYF. Written as DNA, the CDR3 is TGCAGTGCTAGAGATCTCAGTGACCCCTACGAGCAGTACTTC.

Here the CDR3 reads CASTPPDIIEQYF. CDR3 nucleotides: TGTGCCAGCACTCCCCCGGATATTATCGAGCAGTACTTC. J is TRBJ2-7 and V is TRBV7-4; D unclear. CDR1 is SGHVT, CDR2 SQSDAQ, per germline. V was shortened by 7 bases and J by 6 bases, with 16 bases between the two germline ends. This CDR3 spans 13 amino acids.

V gene TRBV7-3 combines with J gene TRBJ2-3, with 7 bases aligning to TRBD1. This CDR3 is 15 amino acids long. V was clipped by 3 bases and J by 0 bases; unmatched bases: 3. The germline V gene has CDR1 SGHTA and CDR2 FQGTGA. The CDR3 nucleotides are TGTGCCAGCAGCTTCCGGGACAGAAGCACAGATACGCAGTATTTT. Amino acid sequence: CASSFRDRSTDTQYF.

The V and J genes are TRBV20-1 and TRBJ2-7, with D perhaps matching TRBD1 (6 bases). Germline CDR1 reads DFQATT; CDR2 reads SNEGSKA (reference sequence). The V end lost 3 bases, the J end lost 4 bases, and 13 bases lay between the germline ends. The CDR3 is 13 residues long. The CDR3 DNA follows: TGCAGTGCTAGGGGGGACACCAGTTACGAGCAGTACTTC. Translated, it gives CSARGDTSYEQYF.

This chain connects TRBV2 to TRBJ1-3; TRBD1 agrees at 9 bases. There are 16 residues in the CDR3. Germline V gene data show CDR1 as SNHLY and CDR2 as FYNNEI. The V segment lost 5 bases and the J segment 2 bases; nucleotides outside the gene matches: 7. The CDR3 is CASSLGQGITGNTIYF. In DNA form, the CDR3 reads TGTGCCAGCAGTCTGGGACAGGGCATCACTGGAAACACCATATATTTT.

The V and J genes are TRBV7-6 and TRBJ1-1, with a tentative D call TRBD1 (5 bases). This CDR3 contains 17 residues. The germline CDR1 and CDR2 sequences are SGHVS and FNYEAQ. Trimming removed 5 bases at V and 6 bases at J, with 25 bases between. In DNA form, the CDR3 reads TGTGCCAGCAGCCAATACCCCGAGGTGTTCGGGACGGCTGAAGCTTTCTTT. This codes for CASSQYPEVFGTAEAFF.

The chain links TRBV19 to TRBJ1-1; the match to TRBD1 covers 7 bases. V lost 3 bases, J lost 0 bases, and 7 bases stayed unmatched. The CDR3 sequence is 16 residues long. The germline CDR1 and CDR2 sequences are LNHDA and SQIVND (reference sequence). CDR3 residues: CASSIGGQTLNTEAFF. For the CDR3, the DNA is TGTGCCAGTAGTATTGGGGGACAGACATTGAACACTGAAGCTTTCTTT. The variable domain in full, with the rest retrieved from reference TRBV19 and TRBJ1-1, is DGGITQSPKYLFRKEGQNVTLSCEQNLNHDAMYWYRQDPGQGLRLIYYSQIVNDFQKGDIAEGYSVSREKKESFPLTVTSAQKNPTAFYLCASSIGGQTLNTEAFFGQGTRLTVV.

The J gene is TRBJ2-3, the V gene TRBV30, with no clear D. Trimming took 4 bases from V and 0 from J, leaving 5 bases between them. CDR1 and CDR2 (germline): GTSNPN, SVGIG (reference sequence). CDR3 size: 12 residues. Here the CDR3 reads CAWTLSTDTQYF. The CDR3 DNA follows: TGTGCCTGGACTTTAAGCACAGATACGCAGTATTTT.

Concerning this clonotype itself: The CDR3 does not close with the conserved phenylalanine or tryptophan, likely indicating a read error. This chain links TRBV15 with TRBJ2-5, with TRBD1 identical over 8 bases. The CDR3 length is 17 residues. Germline CDR1 is LNHNV and CDR2 is YYDKDF (reference sequence). The J segment lost 5 bases and the V segment lost 5 bases, leaving 16 bases of the junction unmatched. The CDR3 nucleotides read TGTGCCACCAGCCTCCGGAGGCAGGGGGCCGCGGGGGAGACCCAGTACCTC. Amino acid sequence: CATSLRRQGAAGETQYL.

This clonotype was counted at least ten times. The chain couples TRBV20-1 to TRBJ1-4; D call uncertain. V was cut by 4 bases and J by 5 bases, with 11 bases left in between. This CDR3 has 13 residues. Germline loops: CDR1 DFQATT, CDR2 SNEGSKA (reference sequence). In DNA, the CDR3 is TGCAGTGCTACAAGGCGGCAAAATGAAAAACTGTTTTTT. Residues: CSATRRQNEKLFF.

CDR3 loop: CASSVVMGGKFNEQFF. The CDR3 nucleotides are TGTGCCAGCAGCGTAGTTATGGGCGGGAAATTCAATGAGCAGTTCTTC. The chain is built from TRBV9 and TRBJ2-1; the D gene is possibly TRBD2 (6 bases). Germline V gives CDR1 SGDLS, CDR2 YYNGEE. The length of the CDR3 is 16 residues. V was clipped by 0 bases and J by 6 bases, with 16 bases between them.

This sequence joins TRBV20-1 and TRBJ2-5, with a weak D call TRBD1 (7 bases). From germline, CDR1 is DFQATT and CDR2 SNEGSKA (reference sequence). CDR3 length: 12 amino acids. Trimming removed 5 bases at V and 5 bases at J, with 12 bases between. CDR3 bases: TGCAGTGCTGCCTCAGGGGGGGAGACCCAGTACTTC. Translation gives CSAASGGETQYF.

The rearrangement joins TRBV24-1 to TRBJ1-5; 9 positions match TRBD1. Germline V gives CDR1 KGHDR, CDR2 SFDVKD. The V gene end was trimmed by 1 base and the J gene end by 6 bases; junction bases not matched to a gene: 9. The CDR3 totals 17 residues. The CDR3 is CATSDFDGTGTGQPQHF. The CDR3 DNA sequence: TGTGCCACCAGTGATTTCGACGGGACAGGGACGGGTCAGCCCCAGCATTTT.

This chain joins TRBV15 and TRBJ1-1, with D maybe TRBD1 (6 bases). V lost 7 bases to trimming and J lost 1 base, with 13 bases between them. Germline lookup yields CDR1 LNHNV and CDR2 YYDKDF (reference sequence). CDR3 size: 14 residues. In DNA form, the CDR3 reads TGTGCCACCAAGAAGGACAGCAGGAACACTGAAGCTTTCTTT. Translated, it gives CATKKDSRNTEAFF.

The chain has TRBV24-1 and TRBJ2-2; D may match TRBD1 or TRBD2 (6 bases each). Per germline, CDR1 KGHDR and CDR2 SFDVKD. V gave up 7 bases and J gave up 8 bases, with 25 bases separating them. The CDR3 has 17 residues. The CDR3 protein is CATSLRGPDSKMGELFF. In DNA, the CDR3 is TGTGCCACCAGCTTACGGGGGCCCGATTCCAAGATGGGGGAGCTGTTTTTT.